The 17 T cell receptor beta chains in this list originate from one sample, sequenced in a study of shared clonotypes between healthy human individuals. Profiled with immunoSEQ multiplex PCR; TCRdb holds only in-frame clones, not every one. The sample includes 2 million to 2.5 million clones, 85% to 95% of them seen just once. Sequenced material: naive CD4+ T cells from PBMCs. The subset denotes: CD45RA+ positively selected. The receptors originated from a young man in good health. Some clones in this sample may be carry-over from other donors' samples.

Here the CDR3 reads CASNKRTDEQYF. The CDR3 DNA follows: TGTGCCAGCAATAAGAGGACAGACGAGCAGTACTTC. V is TRBV2 and J is TRBJ2-7; weak D call: TRBD1 (6 bases). The CDR3 runs to 12 residues. Germline lookup yields CDR1 SNHLY and CDR2 FYNNEI. Trimming took off 7 bases at V and 5 bases at J, with 12 bases between the two ends.

DNA of the CDR3: TGTGCCAGCAGCCAGGGGTCCCTCCGGGAGCTGTTTTTT. This gives the protein CASSQGSLRELFF. The genes are TRBV7-3 and TRBJ2-2; perhaps TRBD1 as D (6 bases). The CDR3 runs 13 residues. CDR1 is SGHTA, CDR2 FQGTGA, per germline. V shed 5 bases and J shed 9 bases, with 13 bases lying between them.

The V and J genes are TRBV28 and TRBJ2-7; D is unresolved. The CDR3 spans 16 residues. V gave up 3 bases and J gave up 6 bases, with 21 bases separating them. Germline-derived CDR1 and CDR2 are MDHEN and SYDVKM. This CDR3 is CASSFPSGLRMSEQYF. CDR3 nucleotides: TGTGCCAGCAGTTTCCCCTCGGGCCTTCGGATGAGCGAGCAGTACTTC.

The genes are TRBV6-1 and TRBJ2-2; TRBD1 matches at 10 bases. The CDR3 contains 16 residues. Germline trimming cut 2 bases from V and 6 bases from J; bases unmatched to any gene: 6. Germline CDR1 and CDR2: MNHNS and SASEGT. CDR3 protein: CASSERPDRGAGELFF. CDR3 in DNA: TGTGCCAGCAGTGAACGCCCGGACAGGGGGGCCGGGGAGCTGTTTTTT.

The V call is TRBV7-3, the J call TRBJ2-5; D is unresolved. The germline V gene encodes CDR1 SGHTA and CDR2 FQGTGA. Trimming took off 6 bases at V and 2 bases at J, with 13 bases between the two ends. The CDR3 contains 14 residues. DNA for the CDR3: TGTGCCAGCAGTCCAGAGCCGGCTCAAGAGACCCAGTACTTC. Protein product: CASSPEPAQETQYF.

Regarding this clone: Other DNA sequences in this sample translate to the same CDR3. The chain is built from TRBV5-1 and TRBJ2-1; no definite D call. The length of the CDR3 is 14 residues. V shed 2 bases and J shed 3 bases, with 9 bases lying between them. Per the germline V gene, CDR1 is SGHRS and CDR2 is YFSETQ. The CDR3 sequence is CASSLAQGYNEQFF. CDR3 nucleotides: TGCGCCAGCAGCTTAGCCCAAGGCTACAATGAGCAGTTCTTC.

V and J are TRBV2 and TRBJ1-2; the D is unclear. V gave up 8 bases and J gave up 4 bases, with 20 bases separating them. The CDR3 is 15 amino acids. Germline lookup yields CDR1 SNHLY and CDR2 FYNNEI. DNA for the CDR3: TGTGCCAGCCCCGGGCCTCACACAACCTTCTATGGCTACACCTTC. The encoded protein is CASPGPHTTFYGYTF.

The CDR3 loop reads CASSISGQSGAEAFF. The CDR3 region has the DNA TGTGCCAGCAGCATATCAGGACAGTCGGGGGCTGAAGCTTTCTTT. The chain recombines TRBV11-3 with TRBJ1-1, with TRBD1 as a possible D gene (6 bases). The V gene's germline CDR1 is SGHNT and CDR2 YENEEA. V lost 5 bases and J lost 6, with 19 bases in between. The CDR3 covers 15 residues.

The V gene is TRBV28, the J gene TRBJ2-7; 11 bases fit TRBD2. The CDR3 is 15 residues long. With V trimmed by 5 bases and J by 8 bases, 11 bases remained unmatched. The germline CDR1 and CDR2 sequences are MDHEN and SYDVKM. The CDR3 DNA follows: TGTGCCAGCAGTCCCTCCGGGACTAGCGGAGTGAAGCAGTACTTC. Its translation is CASSPSGTSGVKQYF.

The chain is built from TRBV6-1 and TRBJ2-5; unclear D gene. Matching the DNA end better, TRBJ2-7 makes the J call doubtful. The CDR3 runs to 14 residues. From germline, CDR1 is MNHNS and CDR2 SASEGT. CDR3 coding DNA: TGTGCCAGCAAGGCAGCGACAAGCTCCTACGAGCAGTACTTC. It codes for CASKAATSSYEQYF.

The rearrangement joins TRBV19 to TRBJ1-1; 8 nucleotides align to TRBD1. The CDR3 is 15 amino acids. Per germline, CDR1 LNHDA and CDR2 SQIVND (reference sequence). J lost 10 bases, V lost 3 bases, and 13 bases had no gene match. The CDR3 DNA reads TGTGCCAGTAGTATTTCCGGGACAGGCCGATCCTTAGCTTTCTTT. Protein sequence: CASSISGTGRSLAFF.

The V call is TRBV5-4, the J call TRBJ1-4, with 9 bases that match TRBD1. This CDR3 comprises 16 residues. V lost 3 bases to trimming and J lost 8 bases; unmatched junction nucleotides: 11. Germline-derived CDR1 and CDR2 are SGHNT and YYREEE (reference sequence). The CDR3 reads CASSSRTGALSEKLFF. CDR3 coding DNA: TGTGCCAGCAGCTCCAGGACAGGGGCCCTAAGCGAAAAACTGTTTTTT. The whole variable domain, remainder taken from reference TRBV5-4 and TRBJ1-4, is ETGVTQSPTHLIKTRGQQVTLRCSSQSGHNTVSWYQQALGQGPQFIFQYYREEENGRGNFPPRFSGLQFPNYSSELNVNALELDDSALYLCASSSRTGALSEKLFFGSGTQLSVL.

This clone is a singleton in its sample. The CDR3, as DNA: TGTGCCAGCAGCTTGGGACAGGGGGTAGGCGATGAGCAGTTCTTC. Its translation is CASSLGQGVGDEQFF. V gene TRBV7-9 combines with J gene TRBJ2-1, with TRBD1 identical over 11 bases. The J segment lost 8 bases and the V segment lost 3 bases, leaving 6 bases of the junction unmatched. The CDR3 is 15 residues long. From germline, CDR1 is SEHNR and CDR2 FQNEAQ (reference sequence).

On this clone: At the DNA level, this CDR3 is encoded by other sequences in the same sample as well. The genes are TRBV28 and TRBJ2-7; D unresolved. Trimming removed 6 bases from V and 0 bases from J, with 9 bases in between. The CDR3 runs 13 residues. CDR1 is MDHEN, CDR2 SYDVKM, per germline. The CDR3 region is CASSPGSSYEQYF. The CDR3 DNA sequence: TGTGCCAGCAGCCCCGGAAGCTCCTACGAGCAGTACTTC.

Note on this clone: This same CDR3 is encoded by further DNA sequences in the sample. V is TRBV5-4 and J is TRBJ2-7, with 9 bases identical to TRBD1. This CDR3 region has 14 residues. Losses at the gene ends were 2 bases for V and 4 bases for J; bases not matched to a gene: 4. The germline CDR1 and CDR2 sequences are SGHNT and YYREEE (reference sequence). The CDR3 bases are TGTGCCAGCAGCTTACCGGGACAGGGTTACGAGCAGTACTTC. Residues: CASSLPGQGYEQYF.

The chain combines TRBV7-3 with TRBJ2-1; TRBD2 matches at 11 bases. The CDR3 loop spans 16 amino acids. Germline CDR1 SGHTA, CDR2 FQGTGA. V lost 1 base and J lost 6; bases outside the gene matches: 5. The CDR3 spells CASSLILLAGGNEQFF. The CDR3 coding sequence is TGTGCCAGCAGCTTAATTCTCCTAGCGGGGGGCAATGAGCAGTTCTTC. Based on the CDR3 plus reference TRBV7-3 and TRBJ2-1, the full variable domain is GAGVSQTPSNKVTEKGKYVELRCDPISGHTALYWYRQSLGQGPEFLIYFQGTGAADDSGLPNDRFFAVRPEGSVSTLKIQRTERGDSAVYLCASSLILLAGGNEQFFGPGTRLTVL.

The chain joins TRBV28 to TRBJ2-7, with D perhaps matching TRBD1 or TRBD2 (5 bases each). The CDR3 is made up of 15 amino acids. V lost 6 bases to trimming and J lost 0 bases, with 15 bases between them. Germline V CDR1 and CDR2: MDHEN, SYDVKM. Written as DNA, the CDR3 is TGTGCCAGCAGGCCCGGGACGTTGGTCTCCTACGAGCAGTACTTC. It yields the protein CASRPGTLVSYEQYF.